This T cell receptor beta chain was profiled in a study of shared clonotypes between healthy human individuals. The CDR3 is made up of 13 amino acids. Per germline, CDR1 LNHDA and CDR2 SQIVND (reference sequence). V was trimmed by 0 bases and J by 6 bases, leaving 8 bases between them. In its sample, this clone was seen once. Its antigen is undetermined. Study results and limitations: Of the naive CD4 clonotypes, about 5% were shared across a handful of donors. Clonotype sharing among donors was expected to depend on sequencing depth.

The repertoire was sequenced with immunoSEQ multiplex PCR; TCRdb's copy has only in-frame clones and lacks some. In the table there are a few million clones, around 95% of which are singletons. V is TRBV19 and J is TRBJ2-5; TRBD1 might be the D (5 bases). Sequenced input: naive CD4+ T cells sorted from blood. As for subset: CD45RA+ positively selected. The sequence was collected from a man between 18 and 29 years old in good health. The CDR3 reads CASSIDREKTQYF. CDR3 coding DNA: TGTGCCAGTAGTATAGACAGGGAAAAGACCCAGTACTTC. Full variable domain (remainder filled in from reference TRBV19 and TRBJ2-5): DGGITQSPKYLFRKEGQNVTLSCEQNLNHDAMYWYRQDPGQGLRLIYYSQIVNDFQKGDIAEGYSVSREKKESFPLTVTSAQKNPTAFYLCASSIDREKTQYFGPGTRLLVL.